Presented here are 21 T cell receptor beta chains from one specimen sequenced in a study of shared clonotypes between healthy human individuals. Profiling relied on immunoSEQ multiplex PCR, and the TCRdb table lists in-frame clones only, not all of them. The table has roughly 1 million clones, around 76% seen once; the top ten hold 1.4% to 1.5%. Sequences were obtained from memory CD4+ T cells sorted from blood. As for subset: CD45RA-negative fraction. All receptors come from a man aged 18 to 30 in good health.

This chain links TRBV28 with TRBJ2-5; D remains unclear. Trimming took off 6 bases at V and 4 bases at J, with 21 bases between the two ends. CDR1 is MDHEN and CDR2 is SYDVKM in the germline V gene. This CDR3 has 16 amino acids. The CDR3 sequence: CASSDFRRSYPETQYF. The CDR3 nucleotides read TGTGCCAGCAGCGACTTTCGGCGGTCCTATCCAGAGACCCAGTACTTC. Full variable domain (outside the CDR3, taken from reference TRBV28 and TRBJ2-5): DVKVTQSSRYLVKRTGEKVFLECVQDMDHENMFWYRQDPGLGLRLIYFSYDVKMKEKGDIPEGYSVSREKKERFSLILESASTNQTSMYLCASSDFRRSYPETQYFGPGTRLLVL.

The chain joins TRBV14 to TRBJ2-7, with D unclear. In germline, CDR1 is SGHDN, CDR2 FVKESK. Trimming stripped 0 bases from V and 3 bases from J, with 9 bases between. This CDR3 has 14 residues. The CDR3 protein is CASSQDLNRYEQYF. The DNA for the CDR3 is TGTGCCAGCAGCCAAGACTTGAACCGCTACGAGCAGTACTTC.

This clone was detected once. This rearrangement joins TRBV6-1 to TRBJ2-5; D call uncertain. The V gene's germline CDR1 is MNHNS and CDR2 SASEGT. The CDR3 contains 12 residues. Trimming removed 5 bases from V and 6 bases from J, with 10 bases in between. CDR3 sequence reads: CASSWGYQTQYF. The CDR3 nucleotides read TGTGCCAGCAGTTGGGGATATCAGACCCAGTACTTC.

The V call is TRBV5-1, the J call TRBJ2-2; a weak D match, TRBD1 (5 bases). Germline lookup yields CDR1 SGHRS and CDR2 YFSETQ. This CDR3 has 14 amino acids. V was trimmed by 4 bases and J by 4 bases, leaving 11 bases between them. CDR3 sequence reads: CASSKAGLTGELFF. CDR3 coding DNA: TGCGCCAGCAGCAAAGCAGGGCTCACCGGGGAGCTGTTTTTT.

V and J are TRBV11-2 and TRBJ2-5, with D perhaps TRBD1 (6 bases). V was clipped by 0 bases and J by 4 bases, with 12 bases between them. The CDR3 contains 15 residues. CDR1 is SGHAT, CDR2 FQNNGV, per germline. CDR3 sequence (DNA): TGTGCCAGCAGCTTAGAAAGGGGGAAACGAGAGACCCAGTACTTC. Translated: CASSLERGKRETQYF. The complete variable domain, with remaining parts taken from reference TRBV11-2 and TRBJ2-5, reads EAGVAQSPRYKIIEKRQSVAFWCNPISGHATLYWYQQILGQGPKLLIQFQNNGVVDDSQLPKDRFSAERLKGVDSTLKIQPAKLEDSAVYLCASSLERGKRETQYFGPGTRLLVL.

The chain joins TRBV28 to TRBJ2-1, with D hard to call. From germline, CDR1 is MDHEN and CDR2 SYDVKM. The CDR3 contains 14 residues. The germline V and J ends were trimmed by 3 bases and 3 bases, with 9 bases remaining between them. The CDR3 protein is CASSFLQLYNEQFF. CDR3 bases: TGTGCCAGCAGTTTTTTACAGCTCTACAATGAGCAGTTCTTC.

This sequence joins TRBV7-9 and TRBJ1-4; 7 nucleotides agree with TRBD1. The length of the CDR3 is 16 residues. V was pared by 5 bases and J by 0 bases, with 6 bases of the junction left unmatched. The germline V gene encodes CDR1 SEHNR and CDR2 FQNEAQ (reference sequence). The CDR3 sequence is CASSHYGTATNEKLFF. DNA for the CDR3: TGTGCCAGCAGCCACTATGGGACAGCAACTAATGAAAAACTGTTTTTT.

The gene calls are TRBV7-9 and TRBJ2-2; D assignment may be TRBD1 or TRBD2 (6 bases each). The length of the CDR3 is 14 residues. Germline V gene lookup returns CDR1 SEHNR and CDR2 FQNEAQ (reference sequence). V shed 2 bases and J shed 4 bases, with 8 bases lying between them. The CDR3 coding sequence is TGTGCCAGCAGCTTAAGGGGGGCCACCGGGGAGCTGTTTTTT. Protein sequence: CASSLRGATGELFF.

V and J are TRBV5-4 and TRBJ2-1; D may correspond to TRBD1 or TRBD2 (5 bases each). The CDR3 length is 14 residues. The V gene lost 4 bases and the J gene lost 6 bases, with 14 bases spanning the gap. The germline V gene has CDR1 SGHNT and CDR2 YYREEE (reference sequence). CDR3 sequence (DNA): TGTGCCAGCAGCCTCCGGGACCCGATCAATGAGCAGTTCTTC. This codes for CASSLRDPINEQFF.

CDR3 DNA: TGTGCCAGCAGGGCCGGCGGGATAATGCTGGATAGCAATCAGCCCCAGCATTTT. It yields the protein CASRAGGIMLDSNQPQHF. The V and J genes are TRBV28 and TRBJ1-5; no clear D gene. The ends were cut back, 6 bases at V and 0 bases at J, with 21 bases in the middle. The germline V gene encodes CDR1 MDHEN and CDR2 SYDVKM. The CDR3 extends over 18 amino acids. The full variable domain, its missing parts supplied by reference TRBV28 and TRBJ1-5, is DVKVTQSSRYLVKRTGEKVFLECVQDMDHENMFWYRQDPGLGLRLIYFSYDVKMKEKGDIPEGYSVSREKKERFSLILESASTNQTSMYLCASRAGGIMLDSNQPQHFGDGTRLSIL.

The J gene is TRBJ2-5, the V gene TRBV7-9; 8 bases fit TRBD2. Germline CDR1 reads SEHNR; CDR2 reads FQNEAQ (reference sequence). The CDR3 sequence is 17 residues long. The V gene end was trimmed by 5 bases and the J gene end by 4 bases; junction bases not matched to a gene: 15. The CDR3 loop reads CASSGDGGGLLGETQYF. The CDR3 nucleotides are TGTGCCAGCAGCGGCGACGGCGGGGGGTTGTTAGGAGAGACCCAGTACTTC.

The chain employs TRBV5-1 and TRBJ2-2; 7 bases fit TRBD1. CDR1 is SGHRS, CDR2 YFSETQ, per germline. The CDR3 consists of 16 residues. V was pared by 4 bases and J by 1 base, with 7 bases of the junction left unmatched. The CDR3 sequence is CASSQGTAKNTGELFF. CDR3 sequence (DNA): TGCGCCAGCAGCCAGGGGACAGCTAAGAACACCGGGGAGCTGTTTTTT.

This clone showed up many times. The V gene is TRBV2, the J gene TRBJ1-1, with a tentative D call TRBD1 (5 bases). V was shortened by 1 base and J by 8 bases, with 8 bases between the two germline ends. This CDR3 contains 12 residues. The V gene's germline CDR1 is SNHLY and CDR2 FYNNEI. In DNA form, the CDR3 reads TGTGCCAGCAGTGAAGGGAGGGGCGAAGCTTTCTTT. Protein product: CASSEGRGEAFF.

This clone showed up just once. This sequence joins TRBV19 and TRBJ2-4; D assignment may be TRBD1 or TRBD2 (5 bases each). This CDR3 contains 12 residues. Germline CDR1 LNHDA, CDR2 SQIVND (reference sequence). V was trimmed by 4 bases and J by 11 bases, leaving 12 bases between them. CDR3 in DNA: TGTGCCAGTAGTAGGCCGGGACCCCTTCAGTACTTC. Its protein is CASSRPGPLQYF. Combining the CDR3 with reference TRBV19 and TRBJ2-4 gives the whole variable domain DGGITQSPKYLFRKEGQNVTLSCEQNLNHDAMYWYRQDPGQGLRLIYYSQIVNDFQKGDIAEGYSVSREKKESFPLTVTSAQKNPTAFYLCASSRPGPLQYFGAGTRLSVL.

The rearrangement links TRBV5-1 to TRBJ2-1, with D unresolved. V was trimmed by 0 bases and J by 6 bases, leaving 7 bases between them. Germline V CDR1 and CDR2: SGHRS, YFSETQ. The CDR3 covers 13 residues. CDR3 sequence (DNA): TGCGCCAGCAGCTTGGAAAAGGGCAATGAGCAGTTCTTC. As protein: CASSLEKGNEQFF.

This clone occurred once. The chain is built from TRBV12-1 and TRBJ1-6. TRBV12-1 is listed as a pseudogene. This CDR3 contains 12 residues. In DNA form, the CDR3 reads TGTGCCAGCAGCTTTGAAGTGGTACCCCTCCACTTT. This gives the protein CASSFEVVPLHF.

The chain is built from TRBV5-6 and TRBJ2-1; 14 positions agree with TRBD2. The germline CDR1 and CDR2 sequences are SGHDT and YYEEEE. The CDR3 covers 14 residues. The junction had 6 bases not matched to a gene; V was cut back by 7 bases and J by 9 bases. The CDR3: CASGLTSGRGEQFF. CDR3 bases: TGTGCCAGCGGATTGACTAGCGGGAGGGGTGAGCAGTTCTTC.

The chain uses TRBV7-2 and TRBJ2-5; maybe TRBD2 (5 bases). CDR1 is SGHTA, CDR2 FQGNSA, per germline. The CDR3 has 14 residues. The V gene lost 3 bases and the J gene lost 0 bases, with 8 bases spanning the gap. The CDR3 loop is CASSFWRDQETQYF. The CDR3 DNA sequence: TGTGCCAGCAGCTTTTGGCGGGACCAAGAGACCCAGTACTTC.

This clone was seen a handful of times. The genes are TRBV21-1 and TRBJ1-1. TRBV21-1 is termed a pseudogene. This CDR3 has 15 residues. The CDR3 DNA follows: TGTGCCAGCAGCAAAGTTTATGGGGGGTGGACTGAAGCTTTCTTT. It specifies CASSKVYGGWTEAFF.

The CDR3 region has the DNA TGTGCAAGTCGCTTAAGCTGGCGCACAGATACGCAGTATTTT. This gives the protein CASRLSWRTDTQYF. This chain joins TRBV12-2 and TRBJ2-3. TRBV12-2 is a documented pseudogene. The length of the CDR3 is 14 residues.

The CDR3 loop is CAWKVNRGFGYGYTF. As DNA, the CDR3 is TGTGCCTGGAAAGTTAACAGGGGCTTTGGCTATGGCTACACCTTC. The chain has TRBV30 and TRBJ1-2, with 7 bases that match TRBD1. The CDR3 contains 15 residues. Trimming removed 4 bases from V and 4 bases from J; junction bases left unmatched: 12. Germline V gene data show CDR1 as GTSNPN and CDR2 as SVGIG (reference sequence).